This T cell receptor (beta chain) was captured in a study of control samples from healthy donors and cancer patients (dated by TCRdb to 2020 to 2021). Worth noting for this clone: Its antigen target is currently unknown. Base qualities are missing; no much larger clone stands one base away.

The library came from the immunoSEQ multiplex PCR assay. TCRdb took over this immuneACCESS table, retaining in-frame rearrangements with V and J assigned. Such tables are incomplete; in checked studies, under half of the missing clones stem from an unresolved V gene, and the remainder is unexplained. The sample contains approximately 60,000 clones, around 85% of them found a single time. The top ten hold 4.5% to 6% of the sample. Trimming leaves V shorter by 1 base and J shorter by 4 bases, with the junction holding 3 bases beyond the gene matches. Looking up the germline V gene yields CDR1 SNHLY and CDR2 FYNNEI. The CDR3 numbers 14 residues from cysteine through phenylalanine. Of the read, only the CDR3 DNA is kept; its 42 bases are in frame from base 1.

Sequencing was performed on blood. The clonotype was recovered from a man in his forties in good health. The chain couples TRBV2 to TRBJ2-7; 8 bases in between match TRBD2. The CDR3 protein sequence reads: CASSEVAGLYEQYF. The DNA is TGTGCCAGCAGTGAAGTAGCGGGACTTTACGAGCAGTACTTC. Joined to the reference TRBV2 and TRBJ2-7 proteins, this CDR3 gives the full variable domain: EPEVTQTPSHQVTQMGQEVILRCVPISNHLYFYWYRQILGQKVEFLVSFYNNEISEKSEIFDDQFSVERPDGSNFTLKIRSTKLEDSAMYFCASSEVAGLYEQYFGPGTRLTVT.